The 21 T cell receptor beta chains below were found in one sample sequenced in a study of cytomegalovirus exposure and HLA in healthy donors. The study ran its PCR with 60 Vbeta and 13 Jbeta primers. Data came from immunoSEQ multiplex PCR; TCRdb stores just in-frame clones and leaves some out. The sample has about 160,000 clones; 60% to 75% are singletons. The sequenced material came from PBMCs. These receptors all stem from a woman aged 45 to 65 in good health and CMV-seropositive.

This clone was observed a few times. V gene TRBV4-1 combines with J gene TRBJ1-4; 11 nucleotides agree with TRBD1. The CDR3 runs 15 residues. With 5 bases clipped from V and 8 bases from J, the junction kept 7 bases outside the gene matches. Germline CDR1 MGHRA, CDR2 YSYEKL. The CDR3 loop reads CASSSRTGGGEKLFF. The DNA for the CDR3 is TGCGCCAGCAGCAGCCGGACAGGGGGCGGGGAAAAACTGTTTTTT.

V and J are TRBV27 and TRBJ2-7; 7 bases line up with TRBD2. The CDR3 consists of 14 residues. V lost 5 bases to trimming and J lost 4 bases; unmatched junction nucleotides: 8. Looked up from germline, CDR1 is MNHEY and CDR2 is SMNVEV (reference sequence). DNA of the CDR3: TGTGCCAGCAGTCGCCGGGACTATCAATACGAGCAGTACTTC. It translates to CASSRRDYQYEQYF.

V and J are TRBV7-3 and TRBJ2-5; D is perhaps TRBD2 (5 bases). Trimming removed 5 bases at V and 7 bases at J, with 14 bases between. CDR1 SGHTA and CDR2 FQGTGA come from the germline V gene. This CDR3 has 13 residues. Written as DNA, the CDR3 is TGTGCCAGCAGCATTGGACTGACGGGGACCCAGTACTTC. Residues: CASSIGLTGTQYF.

V usage is TRBV2 and J usage is TRBJ1-6, with a tentative D call TRBD1 (5 bases). V lost 3 bases and J lost 7, with 13 bases in between. Germline V gives CDR1 SNHLY, CDR2 FYNNEI. The CDR3 contains 15 residues. The CDR3 is CASSEERQKNSPLHF. As DNA, the CDR3 is TGTGCCAGCAGTGAGGAACGACAGAAAAATTCACCCCTCCACTTT.

This chain links TRBV9 with TRBJ2-1; 10 nucleotides agree with TRBD2. V trimming: 7 bases; J trimming: 9 bases; junction bases outside the gene matches: 16. Germline lookup yields CDR1 SGDLS and CDR2 YYNGEE. The CDR3 has 16 amino acids. The CDR3 region is CASGGEGLAARSEQFF. CDR3 sequence (DNA): TGTGCCAGCGGAGGTGAAGGACTAGCGGCCCGTAGTGAGCAGTTCTTC.

The chain has TRBV5-4 and TRBJ1-6; 8 nucleotides align to TRBD1. The CDR3 spans 15 residues. Per the germline V gene, CDR1 is SGHNT and CDR2 is YYREEE (reference sequence). J gave up 10 bases and V 0 bases, and 6 bases lay outside the gene matches. The chain's CDR3 is CASSLAEGQVSPLHF. In nucleotides, the CDR3 is TGTGCCAGCAGCTTGGCCGAGGGACAGGTCTCACCCCTCCACTTT.

This chain uses TRBV29-1 with TRBJ2-1; D perhaps matches TRBD2 (7 bases). This CDR3 has 13 amino acids. CDR1 and CDR2 from the germline V gene are SQVTM and ANQGSEA. This chain's CDR3 is CTATRGGFGEQFF. CDR3 sequence (DNA): TGCACCGCCACAAGGGGGGGCTTTGGTGAGCAGTTCTTC.

This chain links TRBV2 with TRBJ1-3; D ambiguous. The CDR3 runs 13 residues. The V gene lost 5 bases and the J gene lost 3 bases, with 8 bases spanning the gap. Germline loops: CDR1 SNHLY, CDR2 FYNNEI. In DNA, the CDR3 is TGTGCCAGCAGTTGGGAGCTTGGAAACACCATATATTTT. Protein product: CASSWELGNTIYF.

The chain is built from TRBV7-9 and TRBJ1-4; 7 nucleotides line up with TRBD1. Germline assignment: CDR1 SEHNR and CDR2 FQNEAQ (reference sequence). CDR3 length: 17 amino acids. With V trimmed by 5 bases and J by 5 bases, 14 bases remained unmatched. CDR3 coding DNA: TGTGCCAGCAGCCCCATCCGACAGGGTCCAGAAAATGAAAAACTGTTTTTT. Translation: CASSPIRQGPENEKLFF.

V and J are TRBV2 and TRBJ1-6, with 8 bases aligning to TRBD1. The CDR3 runs to 15 residues. Germline V gene lookup returns CDR1 SNHLY and CDR2 FYNNEI. V was clipped by 6 bases and J by 5 bases; unmatched bases: 6. The CDR3 region is CASRTQGADNSPLHF. CDR3 DNA: TGTGCCAGCAGAACTCAGGGGGCGGATAATTCACCCCTCCACTTT.

This clone has more than one count but fewer than ten. This chain uses TRBV6-5 with TRBJ1-1; perhaps TRBD1 as D (6 bases). V was pared by 0 bases and J by 1 base, with 12 bases between. The CDR3 is 16 residues long. The germline V gene has CDR1 MNHEY and CDR2 SVGAGI. In nucleotides, the CDR3 is TGTGCCAGCAGTTACTCGTATTCGACAGGGAACACTGAAGCTTTCTTT. Its protein is CASSYSYSTGNTEAFF.

The genes are TRBV10-3 and TRBJ2-3, with 7 bases lining up with TRBD2. Germline V gene sequence: CDR1 ENHRY, CDR2 SYGVKD. The CDR3 runs to 17 residues. Trimming at V came to 0 bases and at J to 1 base, leaving 7 bases not matched to a gene. The CDR3 sequence is CAISESAGGSRTDTQYF. The CDR3 DNA is TGTGCCATCAGTGAGTCGGCGGGCGGGAGTCGCACAGATACGCAGTATTTT.

This rearrangement joins TRBV29-1 to TRBJ1-2; tentative D call: TRBD1 (6 bases). The CDR3 consists of 11 residues. The V end lost 7 bases, the J end lost 4 bases, and 10 bases lay between the germline ends. The germline CDR1 and CDR2 sequences are SQVTM and ANQGSEA. The CDR3: CSAQQGYGYTF. The CDR3 DNA reads as TGCAGCGCACAACAGGGCTATGGCTACACCTTC.

The rearrangement uses TRBV5-1 and TRBJ2-5, with 7 bases aligning to TRBD2. V lost 4 bases and J lost 3; bases outside the gene matches: 12. The CDR3 is 16 residues long. Germline loops: CDR1 SGHRS, CDR2 YFSETQ. The DNA of the CDR3 is TGCGCCAGCAGCGATCTAGCGGCAACGAGTAAAGAGACCCAGTACTTC. Translation: CASSDLAATSKETQYF.

The V call is TRBV7-9, the J call TRBJ2-1; 9 bases are shared with TRBD2. The CDR3 runs 18 residues. Germline V gene data show CDR1 as SEHNR and CDR2 as FQNEAQ (reference sequence). Losses at the gene ends were 2 bases for V and 5 bases for J; bases not matched to a gene: 13. CDR3 bases: TGTGCCAGCAGCTTACGGAGCGGAAGCGGGGGGCAAAACAATGAGCAGTTCTTC. Protein product: CASSLRSGSGGQNNEQFF.

V gene TRBV9 combines with J gene TRBJ2-3, with 9 bases that match TRBD2. Germline lookup yields CDR1 SGDLS and CDR2 YYNGEE. The trim removed 2 bases at V and 1 base at J, leaving 8 bases unmatched. The CDR3 covers 17 residues. The CDR3 DNA sequence: TGTGCCAGCAGCGTTTCTAGCGGGGTAGGGGGCACAGATACGCAGTATTTT. It codes for CASSVSSGVGGTDTQYF.

This chain joins TRBV29-1 and TRBJ1-2, with D possibly being TRBD1 (5 bases). The CDR3 length is 13 residues. Trimming stripped 4 bases from V and 6 bases from J, with 15 bases between. Germline lookup yields CDR1 SQVTM and CDR2 ANQGSEA. The chain's CDR3 is CSVVAASGNGYTF. CDR3 in DNA: TGCAGCGTTGTGGCAGCCTCAGGGAATGGCTACACCTTC. The whole variable domain, remainder taken from reference TRBV29-1 and TRBJ1-2, is SAVISQKPSRDICQRGTSLTIQCQVDSQVTMMFWYRQQPGQSLTLIATANQGSEATYESGFVIDKFPISRPNLTFSTLTVSNMSPEDSSIYLCSVVAASGNGYTFGSGTRLTVV.

J is TRBJ2-7 and V is TRBV7-2, with D maybe TRBD1 (6 bases). The CDR3 runs 15 residues. Trimming stripped 7 bases from V and 2 bases from J, with 18 bases between. Germline CDR1 reads SGHTA; CDR2 reads FQGNSA. In nucleotides, the CDR3 is TGTGCCAGCACCCTAAGGGGACAAAAAGCCTACGAGCAGTACTTC. Its translation: CASTLRGQKAYEQYF.

J is TRBJ2-4 and V is TRBV14; the match to TRBD2 covers 7 bases. CDR1 and CDR2 from the germline V gene are SGHDN and FVKESK. The V and J ends lost 4 bases and 8 bases, in that order; junction bases with no gene match: 5. This CDR3 comprises 13 residues. CDR3 sequence reads: CASSPEGRDIQYF. In DNA form, the CDR3 reads TGTGCCAGCAGCCCGGAGGGGAGGGACATTCAGTACTTC.

V gene TRBV19 combines with J gene TRBJ2-6, with a weak D call TRBD2 (5 bases). CDR1 is LNHDA, CDR2 SQIVND, per germline (reference sequence). The CDR3 length is 16 residues. Trimming shortened V by 1 base and J by 3 bases, and 10 bases separated the two germline ends. In DNA, the CDR3 is TGTGCCAGTAGTATAGGGGAGTATTATGGGGCCAACGTCCTGACTTTC. Translating it yields CASSIGEYYGANVLTF.

CDR3 sequence: CASSLKGGSEAFF. The CDR3 DNA sequence: TGTGCCAGCAGCTTGAAAGGGGGCAGTGAAGCTTTCTTT. V usage is TRBV7-6 and J usage is TRBJ1-1; 7 nucleotides align to TRBD1. J lost 7 bases, V lost 3 bases, and 5 bases had no gene match. CDR1 and CDR2 (germline): SGHVS, FNYEAQ. This CDR3 contains 13 residues.